These T cell receptor beta chains were read from a single sample in a study of beta chain features in type 1 diabetes. Data came from immunoSEQ multiplex PCR; TCRdb stores just in-frame clones and leaves some out. The data contain about 360,000 clones, 10% to 15% of them singletons. What was sequenced was naive CD4+ T cells from blood. These receptors originate from a man between 18 and 35 years old in good health. CDR3s include the opening cysteine and the closing phenylalanine or tryptophan. The D gene is left open where the match is weak. Where a row states a size, it is once, few, many or the class of an expanded clone; other rows omit it.

v_gene: TRBV18; abundance: few; len: 13; d_gene: NA; j_gene: TRBJ1-2; CDR3aa: CASQRGGTGGYTF; CDR3nt: TGTGCCAGCCAAAGGGGCGGCACAGGAGGCTACACCTTC
v_gene: TRBV7-3; abundance: NA; len: 13; d_gene: TRBD1; j_gene: TRBJ1-4; CDR3aa: CASSRGQGGKLFF; CDR3nt: TGTGCCAGCAGCCGAGGGCAGGGGGGAAAACTGTTTTTT
v_gene: TRBV7-2; abundance: few; len: 15; d_gene: TRBD1; j_gene: TRBJ2-7; CDR3aa: CASSIGGTGLFEQYF; CDR3nt: TGTGCCAGCAGCATTGGCGGGACAGGGCTCTTCGAGCAGTACTTC
v_gene: TRBV5-1; abundance: few; len: 13; d_gene: NA; j_gene: TRBJ1-1; CDR3aa: CASNRDGQTEAFF; CDR3nt: TGCGCCAGCAACAGGGACGGTCAAACTGAAGCTTTCTTT
v_gene: TRBV9; abundance: NA; len: 12; d_gene: TRBD1; j_gene: TRBJ2-7; CDR3aa: CASGQGPYEQYF; CDR3nt: TGTGCCAGCGGACAGGGACCCTACGAGCAGTACTTC
v_gene: TRBV7-2; abundance: NA; len: 14; d_gene: NA; j_gene: TRBJ1-4; CDR3aa: CASSFSATNEKLFF; CDR3nt: TGTGCCAGCAGCTTCTCTGCAACTAATGAAAAACTGTTTTTT
v_gene: TRBV5-4; abundance: NA; len: 14; d_gene: TRBD1; j_gene: TRBJ2-7; CDR3aa: CASSLFGTGSWQYF; CDR3nt: TGTGCCAGCAGCTTGTTCGGGACAGGTTCGTGGCAGTACTTC
v_gene: TRBV7-9; abundance: NA; len: 15; d_gene: NA; j_gene: TRBJ2-7; CDR3aa: CASSLDGGNSYEQYF; CDR3nt: TGTGCCAGCAGCTTAGATGGCGGAAACTCCTACGAGCAGTACTTC
v_gene: TRBV30; abundance: NA; len: 14; d_gene: NA; j_gene: TRBJ1-5; CDR3aa: CAWSGRNSNQPQHF; CDR3nt: TGTGCCTGGAGTGGCAGAAATAGCAATCAGCCCCAGCATTTT
v_gene: TRBV21-1; abundance: few; len: 13; d_gene: NA; j_gene: TRBJ1-4; CDR3aa: CASRPQGGEKLFF; CDR3nt: TGTGCCAGCAGACCACAGGGTGGTGAAAAACTGTTTTTT
v_gene: TRBV16; abundance: few; len: 14; d_gene: TRBD1; j_gene: TRBJ2-7; CDR3aa: CASSHSGTGNEQYF; CDR3nt: TGTGCCAGCAGCCACTCCGGGACAGGGAACGAGCAGTACTTC
v_gene: TRBV19; abundance: NA; len: 13; d_gene: NA; j_gene: TRBJ2-3; CDR3aa: CASIGHPRDTQYF; CDR3nt: TGTGCCAGTATCGGACACCCGAGGGATACGCAGTATTTT
v_gene: TRBV18; abundance: NA; len: 14; d_gene: NA; j_gene: TRBJ2-1; CDR3aa: CASSPDQVVNEQFF; CDR3nt: TGTGCCAGCTCACCCGACCAGGTGGTAAACGAGCAGTTCTTC
v_gene: TRBV7-3; abundance: few; len: 13; d_gene: TRBD2; j_gene: TRBJ2-2; CDR3aa: CASSPSGIGELFF; CDR3nt: TGTGCCAGCAGCCCAAGCGGGATCGGGGAGCTGTTTTTT
v_gene: TRBV28; abundance: few; len: 11; d_gene: NA; j_gene: TRBJ2-7; CDR3aa: CASSPPYEQYF; CDR3nt: TGTGCCAGCAGTCCTCCCTACGAGCAGTACTTC
v_gene: TRBV7-9; abundance: few; len: 14; d_gene: NA; j_gene: TRBJ1-1; CDR3aa: CASSPYGQQSEAFF; CDR3nt: TGTGCCAGCAGCCCATACGGACAGCAATCTGAAGCTTTCTTT
v_gene: TRBV28; abundance: few; len: 14; d_gene: TRBD1; j_gene: TRBJ2-7; CDR3aa: CASSLWTGGYEQYF; CDR3nt: TGTGCCAGCAGTTTGTGGACAGGGGGGTACGAGCAGTACTTC
v_gene: TRBV6-5; abundance: few; len: 13; d_gene: NA; j_gene: TRBJ1-5; CDR3aa: CASSPGHNQPQHF; CDR3nt: TGTGCCAGCAGTCCAGGCCACAATCAGCCCCAGCATTTT
v_gene: TRBV7-2; abundance: few; len: 13; d_gene: NA; j_gene: TRBJ2-3; CDR3aa: CASSFPLTDTQYF; CDR3nt: TGTGCCAGCAGCTTCCCCCTCACAGATACGCAGTATTTT
v_gene: TRBV7-9; abundance: NA; len: 14; d_gene: TRBD2; j_gene: TRBJ2-7; CDR3aa: CASSPSGTSYEQYF; CDR3nt: TGTGCCAGCAGCCCGTCCGGGACTAGCTACGAGCAGTACTTC
v_gene: TRBV9; abundance: NA; len: 16; d_gene: NA; j_gene: TRBJ2-7; CDR3aa: CASSVNRRGPLYEQYF; CDR3nt: TGTGCCAGCAGCGTAAACCGGAGGGGGCCCTTATACGAGCAGTACTTC
v_gene: TRBV19; abundance: NA; len: 13; d_gene: NA; j_gene: TRBJ2-1; CDR3aa: CASSSRDYNEQFF; CDR3nt: TGTGCCAGTAGTTCTCGCGACTACAATGAGCAGTTCTTC
v_gene: TRBV30; abundance: few; len: 12; d_gene: NA; j_gene: TRBJ2-7; CDR3aa: CAWRPGIYEQYF; CDR3nt: TGTGCCTGGAGGCCAGGGATCTACGAGCAGTACTTC
v_gene: TRBV29-1; abundance: few; len: 14; d_gene: NA; j_gene: TRBJ2-3; CDR3aa: CTVGDRGSTDTQYF; CDR3nt: TGCACCGTGGGAGACCGGGGGAGCACAGATACGCAGTATTTT
v_gene: TRBV6-5; abundance: NA; len: 12; d_gene: TRBD1; j_gene: TRBJ2-7; CDR3aa: CASSRTGGEQYF; CDR3nt: TGTGCCAGCAGTAGGACAGGGGGCGAGCAGTACTTC
v_gene: TRBV19; abundance: few; len: 15; d_gene: TRBD1; j_gene: TRBJ1-5; CDR3aa: CASSIRGPGGQPQHF; CDR3nt: TGTGCCAGTAGTATTAGGGGGCCTGGCGGTCAGCCCCAGCATTTT
v_gene: TRBV30; abundance: NA; len: 20; d_gene: TRBD1; j_gene: TRBJ1-2; CDR3aa: CAWSVLPFPQGTGRKDGYTF; CDR3nt: TGTGCCTGGAGTGTCCTCCCCTTCCCTCAGGGGACAGGGAGGAAGGATGGCTACACCTTC
v_gene: TRBV29-1; abundance: few; len: 14; d_gene: NA; j_gene: TRBJ2-7; CDR3aa: CSARDLSASYEQYF; CDR3nt: TGCAGCGCCCGGGACTTATCAGCCTCCTACGAGCAGTACTTC
v_gene: TRBV15; abundance: NA; len: 12; d_gene: TRBD1; j_gene: TRBJ2-7; CDR3aa: CATSGTGYEQYF; CDR3nt: TGTGCCACCAGCGGGACAGGCTACGAGCAGTACTTC
v_gene: TRBV14; abundance: few; len: 16; d_gene: TRBD2; j_gene: TRBJ2-1; CDR3aa: CASSKPGLVSYNEQFF; CDR3nt: TGTGCCAGCAGCAAGCCGGGACTAGTGTCCTACAATGAGCAGTTCTTC
v_gene: TRBV6-5; abundance: NA; len: 11; d_gene: NA; j_gene: TRBJ1-1; CDR3aa: CASSSTAEAFF; CDR3nt: TGTGCCAGCAGTTCAACAGCTGAAGCTTTCTTT
v_gene: TRBV7-2; abundance: NA; len: 15; d_gene: TRBD1; j_gene: TRBJ1-2; CDR3aa: CASSPDREVNYGYTF; CDR3nt: TGTGCCAGCAGCCCTGACAGGGAGGTTAACTATGGCTACACCTTC
v_gene: TRBV9; abundance: few; len: 18; d_gene: NA; j_gene: TRBJ2-3; CDR3aa: CASSVATSVRDATDTQYF; CDR3nt: TGTGCCAGCAGCGTAGCTACGAGTGTCCGGGATGCCACAGATACGCAGTATTTT
v_gene: TRBV6-6; abundance: NA; len: 15; d_gene: NA; j_gene: TRBJ1-4; CDR3aa: CASSYSKQGGEKLFF; CDR3nt: TGTGCCAGCAGTTACTCGAAGCAGGGAGGCGAAAAACTGTTTTTT
v_gene: TRBV28; abundance: NA; len: 12; d_gene: NA; j_gene: TRBJ1-1; CDR3aa: CASKTGGTEAFF; CDR3nt: TGTGCCAGCAAAACGGGGGGCACTGAAGCTTTCTTT
v_gene: TRBV29-1; abundance: many; len: 12; d_gene: NA; j_gene: TRBJ2-1; CDR3aa: CSVEDRDNEQFF; CDR3nt: TGCAGCGTTGAAGATCGGGACAATGAGCAGTTCTTC
v_gene: TRBV7-3; abundance: few; len: 15; d_gene: TRBD2; j_gene: TRBJ2-3; CDR3aa: CASSISGRAGDTQYF; CDR3nt: TGTGCCAGCAGCATTAGCGGGAGGGCCGGAGATACGCAGTATTTT
v_gene: TRBV28; abundance: NA; len: 15; d_gene: TRBD2; j_gene: TRBJ2-7; CDR3aa: CASSPPGEGTYEQYF; CDR3nt: TGTGCCAGCAGTCCCCCGGGGGAGGGGACCTACGAGCAGTACTTC
v_gene: TRBV7-6; abundance: few; len: 17; d_gene: TRBD1; j_gene: TRBJ2-1; CDR3aa: CASSLTGQVSSYNEQFF; CDR3nt: TGTGCCAGCAGCTTAACGGGACAGGTCAGCTCCTACAATGAGCAGTTCTTC